This entry lists 12 T cell receptor beta chains sequenced from one sample in a study of regulatory T cells in long-lasting Graves disease. With iRepertoire HTBI primers and Arm-PCR of CDR3 regions, TCR beta libraries were built. TCRdb independently ran MiXCR on the multiplex PCR reads; one entry per CDR3 protein. The sample holds about 460,000 distinct CDR3 sequences, under 25% seen once. Regarding time point: persistent/refractory GD, antithyroid drugs over 5 years with positive TRAb. PBMC RNA served as the TCR library source. Sequenced material: peripheral blood mononuclear cells (PBMCs), taken when the disease was refractory, from a patient treated with antithyroid drugs. The origin of the receptors is a female donor with Graves disease.

This clonotype showed up many times. V is TRBV24-1 and J is TRBJ1-2; D might be TRBD1 (5 bases). The V end was cut by 2 bases, the J end by 5 bases, with 8 bases between. The CDR3 runs to 13 residues. Germline V gene data show CDR1 as KGHDR and CDR2 as SFDVKD. The DNA of the CDR3 is TGTGCCACCAGTGATTGGGGCGGTTATGGCTACACCTTC. It encodes CATSDWGGYGYTF.

The chain combines TRBV5-1 with TRBJ2-1; 11 positions agree with TRBD2. CDR3 length equals 14 residues. The J segment lost 10 bases and the V segment lost 4 bases, leaving 7 bases of the junction unmatched. The germline V gene has CDR1 SGHRS and CDR2 YFSETQ. The CDR3 DNA sequence: TGCGCCAGCAGCGTCCAACTAGCGGGAGAGGAGCAGTTCTTC. It encodes CASSVQLAGEEQFF.

This clonotype was seen a few times. The rearrangement uses TRBV10-3 and TRBJ1-5; D remains unclear. Germline V CDR1 and CDR2: ENHRY, SYGVKD. V was clipped by 3 bases and J by 3 bases, with 6 bases between them. This CDR3 has 13 amino acids. The CDR3 sequence is CAISDHDNQPQHF. The CDR3 nucleotides read TGTGCCATCAGTGATCATGACAATCAGCCCCAGCATTTT.

This clonotype was counted at least ten times. The rearrangement links TRBV20-1 to TRBJ1-4; TRBD1 agrees at 7 bases. This CDR3 has 13 residues. Germline V lookup: CDR1 DFQATT, CDR2 SNEGSKA (reference sequence). Trimming cost V 5 bases and J 4 bases; bases outside gene matches: 4. The CDR3 DNA sequence: TGCAGTGCTTTTAACAGGGGTAATGAAAAACTGTTTTTT. This gives the protein CSAFNRGNEKLFF.

The chain couples TRBV6-2 or TRBV6-3 to TRBJ2-3, with no clear D. CDR3 length equals 13 residues. Trimming shortened V by 0 bases and J by 8 bases, and 9 bases separated the two germline ends. Germline loops: CDR1 MNHEY, CDR2 SVGEGT. The CDR3 reads CASSYSARGTQYF. As DNA, the CDR3 is TGTGCCAGCAGTTACTCCGCGCGTGGTACGCAGTATTTT.

The chain recombines TRBV30 with TRBJ2-2; perhaps TRBD2 as D (6 bases). With 3 bases removed from V and 7 bases from J, the gap between germline ends came to 21 bases. This CDR3 has 16 residues. The germline V gene encodes CDR1 GTSNPN and CDR2 SVGIG (reference sequence). This CDR3 reads CAWRPPGGARGGELFF. The CDR3 bases are TGTGCCTGGAGACCCCCCGGGGGAGCGCGCGGCGGGGAGCTGTTTTTT.

This clonotype was recorded at least ten times. This rearrangement joins TRBV20-1 to TRBJ1-6; D gene unclear. Deletions cut 7 bases from V and 6 bases from J, with 10 bases between. The CDR3 is 12 residues long. The V gene's germline CDR1 is DFQATT and CDR2 SNEGSKA (reference sequence). This CDR3 is CSGLDGNSPLHF. The CDR3 bases are TGCAGTGGGCTGGACGGTAATTCACCCCTCCACTTT.

The rearrangement uses TRBV5-1 and TRBJ2-7, with D perhaps TRBD1 or TRBD2 (6 bases each). V was cut by 4 bases and J by 6 bases, with 17 bases left in between. Germline V lookup: CDR1 SGHRS, CDR2 YFSETQ. There are 14 residues in the CDR3. CDR3 in DNA: TGCGCCAGCAGCCCGGAGGGGGTTGGGGTCGAGCAGTACTTC. Protein sequence: CASSPEGVGVEQYF.

The table lists this clonotype with many counts. The genes are TRBV28 and TRBJ2-7, with D possibly TRBD1 on 5 matching bases. V lost 5 bases, J lost 2 bases, and 10 bases lay in between. CDR3 length: 13 amino acids. Per germline, CDR1 MDHEN and CDR2 SYDVKM. CDR3 loop: CASSPLDTYEQYF. CDR3 bases: TGTGCCAGCAGTCCTCTGGACACCTACGAGCAGTACTTC.

This clonotype turned up a few times. The chain is built from TRBV28 and TRBJ2-7, with D hard to call. CDR1 and CDR2 (germline): MDHEN, SYDVKM. This CDR3 spans 10 amino acids. The V end was cut by 8 bases, the J end by 4 bases, with 6 bases between. The CDR3 sequence is CASGEYEQYF. CDR3 bases: TGTGCCAGCGGGGAATACGAGCAGTACTTC.

Concerning this clonotype itself: Possible read error: a much larger clone is one base away. This chain joins TRBV29-1 and TRBJ1-1; D might be TRBD1 (6 bases). This CDR3 region has 12 residues. The germline V gene has CDR1 SQVTM and CDR2 ANQGSEA. CDR3 nucleotides: TGCAGCGTTGGGTGGACGGGGGCTGAAGCTTCCTTT. Its translation is CSVGWTGAEASF.

This clonotype was found many times. The chain recombines TRBV28 with TRBJ2-5, with 9 bases fitting TRBD2. Germline V gene sequence: CDR1 MDHEN, CDR2 SYDVKM. With 6 bases clipped from V and 5 bases from J, the junction kept 7 bases outside the gene matches. This CDR3 is 14 amino acids long. Here the CDR3 reads CASRTSGPEETQYF. CDR3 nucleotides: TGTGCCAGCAGAACTAGCGGGCCTGAGGAGACCCAGTACTTC.